The present T cell receptor beta chain was sequenced within a study of blood T cell repertoires in COVID-19. On the study more broadly: From T cells, B-cell-depleted T cells, or PBMCs came the material, which was cDNA or gDNA.

Method: immunoSEQ multiplex PCR; TCRdb's copy keeps in-frame clones and lacks some. This table holds 200,000 to 250,000 clones, around 88% found once. CDR3 length: 17 amino acids. This rearrangement joins TRBV21-1 to TRBJ2-7; the table assigns TRBD1, which was not confirmed against the DNA. TRBV21-1 is termed a pseudogene. The clonotype originates from an elderly man with acute or convalescent COVID-19. Material for sequencing was peripheral blood. This CDR3 is CASTYFRTDRGSYEQYF. The CDR3 bases are TGTGCCAGCACCTATTTTCGGACGGACAGGGGGTCCTACGAGCAGTACTTC.